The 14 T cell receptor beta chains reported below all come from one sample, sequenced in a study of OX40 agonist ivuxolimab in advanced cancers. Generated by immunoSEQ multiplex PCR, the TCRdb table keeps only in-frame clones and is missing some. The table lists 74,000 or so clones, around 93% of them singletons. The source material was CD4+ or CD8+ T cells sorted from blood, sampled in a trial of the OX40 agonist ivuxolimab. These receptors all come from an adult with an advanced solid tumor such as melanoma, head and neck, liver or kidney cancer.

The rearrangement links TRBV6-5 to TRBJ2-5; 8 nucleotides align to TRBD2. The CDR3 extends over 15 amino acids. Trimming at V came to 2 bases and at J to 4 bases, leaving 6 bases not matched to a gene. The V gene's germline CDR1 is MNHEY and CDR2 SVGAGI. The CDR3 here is CASSYTGGPAETQYF. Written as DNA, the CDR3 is TGTGCCAGCAGTTACACGGGGGGGCCGGCAGAGACCCAGTACTTC.

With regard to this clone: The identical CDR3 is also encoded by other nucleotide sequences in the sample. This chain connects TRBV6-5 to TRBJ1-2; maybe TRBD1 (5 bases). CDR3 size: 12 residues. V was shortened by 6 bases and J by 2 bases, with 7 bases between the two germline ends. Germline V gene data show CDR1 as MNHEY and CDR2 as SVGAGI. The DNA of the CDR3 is TGTGCCAGCAGGGCAGGGAACTATGGCTACACCTTC. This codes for CASRAGNYGYTF.

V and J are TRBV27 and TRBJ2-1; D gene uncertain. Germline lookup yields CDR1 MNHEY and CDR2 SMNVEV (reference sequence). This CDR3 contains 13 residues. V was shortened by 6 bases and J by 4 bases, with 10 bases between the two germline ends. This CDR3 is CASSQTVYNEQFF. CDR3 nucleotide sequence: TGTGCCAGCAGCCAAACTGTGTACAATGAGCAGTTCTTC.

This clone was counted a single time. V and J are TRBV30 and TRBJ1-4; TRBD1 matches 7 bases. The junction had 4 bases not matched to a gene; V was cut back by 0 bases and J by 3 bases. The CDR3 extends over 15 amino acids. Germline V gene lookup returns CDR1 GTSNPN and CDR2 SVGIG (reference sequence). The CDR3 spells CAWSVHRGSNEKLFF. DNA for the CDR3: TGTGCCTGGAGTGTTCACAGGGGTTCTAATGAAAAACTGTTTTTT.

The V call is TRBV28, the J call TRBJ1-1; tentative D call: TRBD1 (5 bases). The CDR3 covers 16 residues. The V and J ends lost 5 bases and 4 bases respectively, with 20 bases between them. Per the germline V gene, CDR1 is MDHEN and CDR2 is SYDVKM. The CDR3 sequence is CASSHPLRGGATEAFF. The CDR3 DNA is TGTGCCAGCAGTCACCCCCTAAGAGGCGGGGCCACTGAAGCTTTCTTT. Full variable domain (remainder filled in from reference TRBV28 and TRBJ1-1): DVKVTQSSRYLVKRTGEKVFLECVQDMDHENMFWYRQDPGLGLRLIYFSYDVKMKEKGDIPEGYSVSREKKERFSLILESASTNQTSMYLCASSHPLRGGATEAFFGQGTRLTVV.

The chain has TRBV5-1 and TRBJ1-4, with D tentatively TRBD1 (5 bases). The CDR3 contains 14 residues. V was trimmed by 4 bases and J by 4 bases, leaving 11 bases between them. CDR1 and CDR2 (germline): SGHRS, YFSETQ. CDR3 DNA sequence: TGCGCCAGCAGCCTCGGGACCCTTAATGAAAAACTGTTTTTT. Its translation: CASSLGTLNEKLFF.

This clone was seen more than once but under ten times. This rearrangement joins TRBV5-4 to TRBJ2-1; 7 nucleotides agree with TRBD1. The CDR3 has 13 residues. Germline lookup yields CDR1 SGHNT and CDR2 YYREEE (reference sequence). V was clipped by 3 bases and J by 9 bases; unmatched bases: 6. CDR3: CASSYSGGGEQFF. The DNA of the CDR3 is TGTGCCAGCAGCTACTCAGGGGGTGGTGAGCAGTTCTTC.

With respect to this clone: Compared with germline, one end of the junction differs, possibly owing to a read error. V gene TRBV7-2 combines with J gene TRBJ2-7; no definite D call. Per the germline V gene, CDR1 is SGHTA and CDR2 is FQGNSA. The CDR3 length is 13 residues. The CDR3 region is CASSLRTSYEQYF. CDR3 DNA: TGCGCCAGCAGCCTCAGGACCTCCTACGAGCAGTACTTC.

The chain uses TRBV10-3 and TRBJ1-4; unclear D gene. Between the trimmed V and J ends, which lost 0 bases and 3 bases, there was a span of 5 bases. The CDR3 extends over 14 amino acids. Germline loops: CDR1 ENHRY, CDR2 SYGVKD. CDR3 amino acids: CAISESLANEKLFF. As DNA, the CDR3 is TGTGCCATCAGTGAGTCCCTGGCTAATGAAAAACTGTTTTTT.

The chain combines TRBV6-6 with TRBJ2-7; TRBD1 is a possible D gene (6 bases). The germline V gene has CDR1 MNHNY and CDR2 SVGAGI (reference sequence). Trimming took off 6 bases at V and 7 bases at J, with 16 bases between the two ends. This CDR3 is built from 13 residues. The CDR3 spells CASRDSGGWEQYF. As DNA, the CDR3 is TGTGCCAGCAGGGACAGTGGCGGGTGGGAGCAGTACTTC.

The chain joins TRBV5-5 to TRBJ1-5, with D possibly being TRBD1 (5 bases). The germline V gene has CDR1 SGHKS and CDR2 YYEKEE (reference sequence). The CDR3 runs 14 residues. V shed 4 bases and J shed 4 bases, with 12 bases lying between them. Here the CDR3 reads CASSPGRVNQPQHF. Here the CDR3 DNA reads TGTGCCAGCAGCCCCGGCAGGGTGAATCAGCCCCAGCATTTT.

CDR3 residues: CASSLIAGIYNEQFF. CDR3 DNA sequence: TGTGCCAGCAGCTTAATAGCGGGGATTTACAATGAGCAGTTCTTC. V usage is TRBV7-8 and J usage is TRBJ2-1; the match to TRBD2 covers 8 bases. The germline CDR1 and CDR2 sequences are SGHVS and FQNEAQ. V was clipped by 2 bases and J by 4 bases; unmatched bases: 4. The CDR3 has 15 amino acids.

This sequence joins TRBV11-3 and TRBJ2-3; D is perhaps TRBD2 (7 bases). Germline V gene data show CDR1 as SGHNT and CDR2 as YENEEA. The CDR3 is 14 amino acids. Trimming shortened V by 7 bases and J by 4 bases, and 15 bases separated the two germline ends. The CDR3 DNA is TGTGCCAGCAAGTTGGGGGGGCTTGCAGATACGCAGTATTTT. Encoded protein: CASKLGGLADTQYF.

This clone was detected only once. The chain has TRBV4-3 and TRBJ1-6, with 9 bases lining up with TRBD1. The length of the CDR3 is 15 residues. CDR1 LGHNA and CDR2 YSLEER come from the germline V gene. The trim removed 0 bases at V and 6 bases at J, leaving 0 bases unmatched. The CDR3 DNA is TGCGCCAGCAGCCAAGAGGGACAGGGTAATTCACCCCTCCACTTT. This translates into CASSQEGQGNSPLHF.